This T cell receptor beta chain was sequenced in a study of regulatory T cells in long-lasting Graves disease. This clonotype was counted many times. Building the TCR beta libraries relied on iRepertoire HTBI primers, and CDR3 regions underwent Arm-PCR. Via MiXCR, TCRdb re-called the multiplex PCR reads, giving one row per CDR3 protein. The sample records about 620,000 distinct CDR3 sequences, around 17% being singletons. V lost 6 bases and J lost 5, with 10 bases in between. The length of the CDR3 is 11 residues. Germline lookup yields CDR1 DFQATT and CDR2 SNEGSKA (reference sequence). This sample's time point: newly diagnosed GD, antithyroid drugs for less than 3 months. PBMC-derived RNA was used for the TCR library. This sample also belongs to another study, concerning T cells in Graves' hyperthyroidism and ophthalmopathy.

The sample here was peripheral blood mononuclear cells (PBMCs), taken at new diagnosis, from a patient treated with antithyroid drugs. The clonotype originates from a woman in her thirties with Graves disease. The rearrangement uses TRBV20-1 and TRBJ2-5, with D possibly being TRBD1 (6 bases). CDR3 in amino acids: CSAGAWETQYF. CDR3 nucleotides: TGCAGTGCGGGGGCTTGGGAGACCCAGTACTTC.